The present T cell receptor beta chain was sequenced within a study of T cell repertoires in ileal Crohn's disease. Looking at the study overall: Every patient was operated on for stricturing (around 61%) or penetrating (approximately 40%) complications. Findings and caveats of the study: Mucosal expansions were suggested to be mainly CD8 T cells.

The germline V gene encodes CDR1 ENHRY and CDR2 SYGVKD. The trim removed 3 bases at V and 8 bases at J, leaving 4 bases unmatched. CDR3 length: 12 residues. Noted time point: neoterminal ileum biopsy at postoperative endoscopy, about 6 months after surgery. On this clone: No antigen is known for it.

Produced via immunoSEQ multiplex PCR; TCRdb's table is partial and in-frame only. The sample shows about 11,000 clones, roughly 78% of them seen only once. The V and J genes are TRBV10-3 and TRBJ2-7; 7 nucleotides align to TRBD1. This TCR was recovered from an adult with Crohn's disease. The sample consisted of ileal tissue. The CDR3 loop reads CAISDRDSKQYF. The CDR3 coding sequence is TGTGCCATCAGTGACCGGGACAGTAAGCAGTACTTC.